This entry features one T cell receptor (beta chain) sequence. Repertoires were generated with immunoSEQ multiplex PCR, while TCRdb's copy carries only in-frame clones and drops some. The sample lists roughly 300,000 clones, approximately 84% occurring once. The data are from a study of blood T cell repertoires in COVID-19. The study drew participants aged about 18 to 89 years from 20 to 30 US areas. Germline V gene data show CDR1 as SNHLY and CDR2 as FYNNEI. This CDR3 comprises 16 residues. V lost 1 base to trimming and J lost 0 bases; unmatched junction nucleotides: 3. The receptor's source is a woman aged 18-30 years who had recovered from COVID-19. The rearrangement links TRBV2 to TRBJ1-5; 7 bases line up with TRBD1. Sequencing used PBMCs or T cells enriched from blood (not recorded which). The CDR3 region has the DNA TGTGCCAGCAGTGAAGGACAGGGTTATAGCAATCAGCCCCAGCATTTT. Protein sequence: CASSEGQGYSNQPQHF. The whole variable domain, remainder taken from reference TRBV2 and TRBJ1-5, is EPEVTQTPSHQVTQMGQEVILRCVPISNHLYFYWYRQILGQKVEFLVSFYNNEISEKSEIFDDQFSVERPDGSNFTLKIRSTKLEDSAMYFCASSEGQGYSNQPQHFGDGTRLSIL.